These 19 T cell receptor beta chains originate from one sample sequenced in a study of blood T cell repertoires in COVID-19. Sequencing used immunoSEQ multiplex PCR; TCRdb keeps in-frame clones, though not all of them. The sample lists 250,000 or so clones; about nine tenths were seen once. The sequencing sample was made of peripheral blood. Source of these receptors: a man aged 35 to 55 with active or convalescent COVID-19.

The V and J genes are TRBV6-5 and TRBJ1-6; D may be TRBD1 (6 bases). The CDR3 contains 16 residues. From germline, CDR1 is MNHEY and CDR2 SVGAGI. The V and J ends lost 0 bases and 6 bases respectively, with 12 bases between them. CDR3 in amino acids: CASSYSTGSANSPLHF. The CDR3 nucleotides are TGTGCCAGCAGTTACTCAACAGGGTCGGCTAATTCACCCCTCCACTTT.

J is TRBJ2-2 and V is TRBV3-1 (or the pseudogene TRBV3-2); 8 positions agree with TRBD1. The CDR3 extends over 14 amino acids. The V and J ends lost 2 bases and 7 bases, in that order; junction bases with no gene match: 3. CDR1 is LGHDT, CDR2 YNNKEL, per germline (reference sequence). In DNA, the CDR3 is TGTGCCAGCAGCCAATTGGGACAGGACGGGGAGCTGTTTTTT. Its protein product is CASSQLGQDGELFF.

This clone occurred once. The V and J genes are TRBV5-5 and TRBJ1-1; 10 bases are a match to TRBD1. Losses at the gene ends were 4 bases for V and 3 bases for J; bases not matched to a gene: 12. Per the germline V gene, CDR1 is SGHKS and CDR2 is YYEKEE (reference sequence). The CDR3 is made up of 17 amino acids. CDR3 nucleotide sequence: TGTGCCAGCAGCCCTGTCCCGGGACAGGGGTCGGACACTGAAGCTTTCTTT. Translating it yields CASSPVPGQGSDTEAFF.

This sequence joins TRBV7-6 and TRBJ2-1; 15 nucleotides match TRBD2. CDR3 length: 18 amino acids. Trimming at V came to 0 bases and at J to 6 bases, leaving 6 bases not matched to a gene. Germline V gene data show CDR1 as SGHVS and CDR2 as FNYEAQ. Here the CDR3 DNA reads TGTGCCAGCAGCTTAGCGTCCGGACTAGCGGGAGGGGTCAATGAGCAGTTCTTC. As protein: CASSLASGLAGGVNEQFF.

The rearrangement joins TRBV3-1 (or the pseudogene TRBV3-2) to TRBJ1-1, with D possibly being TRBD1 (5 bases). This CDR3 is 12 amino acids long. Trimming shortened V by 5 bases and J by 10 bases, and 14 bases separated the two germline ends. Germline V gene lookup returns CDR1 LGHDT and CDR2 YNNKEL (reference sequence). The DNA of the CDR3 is TGTGCCAGCAGCTCTAACAGGAAGGGAGCTTTCTTT. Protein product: CASSSNRKGAFF.

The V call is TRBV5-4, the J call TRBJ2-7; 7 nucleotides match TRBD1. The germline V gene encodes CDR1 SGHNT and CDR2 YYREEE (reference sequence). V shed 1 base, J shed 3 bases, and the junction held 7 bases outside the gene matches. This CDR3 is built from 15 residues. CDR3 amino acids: CASSLPGQSYYEQYF. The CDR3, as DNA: TGTGCCAGCAGCTTGCCGGGACAGTCCTACTACGAGCAGTACTTC. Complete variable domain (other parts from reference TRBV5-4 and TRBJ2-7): ETGVTQSPTHLIKTRGQQVTLRCSSQSGHNTVSWYQQALGQGPQFIFQYYREEENGRGNFPPRFSGLQFPNYSSELNVNALELDDSALYLCASSLPGQSYYEQYFGPGTRLTVT.

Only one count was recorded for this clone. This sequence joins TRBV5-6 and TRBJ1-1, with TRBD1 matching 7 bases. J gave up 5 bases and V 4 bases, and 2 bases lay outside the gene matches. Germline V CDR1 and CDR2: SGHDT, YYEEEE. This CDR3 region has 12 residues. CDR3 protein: CASSMTGTEAFF. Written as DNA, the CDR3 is TGTGCCAGCAGCATGACAGGGACTGAAGCTTTCTTT. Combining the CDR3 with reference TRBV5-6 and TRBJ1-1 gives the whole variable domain DAGVTQSPTHLIKTRGQQVTLRCSPKSGHDTVSWYQQALGQGPQFIFQYYEEEERQRGNFPDRFSGHQFPNYSSELNVNALLLGDSALYLCASSMTGTEAFFGQGTRLTVV.

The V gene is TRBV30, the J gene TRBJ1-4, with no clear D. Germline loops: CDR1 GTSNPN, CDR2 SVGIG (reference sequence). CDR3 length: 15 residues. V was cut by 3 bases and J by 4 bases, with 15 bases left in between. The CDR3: CAWSEEVFGNEKLFF. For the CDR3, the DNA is TGTGCCTGGAGCGAGGAGGTTTTCGGTAATGAAAAACTGTTTTTT.

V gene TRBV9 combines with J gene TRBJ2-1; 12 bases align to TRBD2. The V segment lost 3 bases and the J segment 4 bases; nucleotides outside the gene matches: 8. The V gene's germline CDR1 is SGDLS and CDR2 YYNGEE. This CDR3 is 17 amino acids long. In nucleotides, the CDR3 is TGTGCCAGCAGCGAAACCGGGACTAGCGGGCCTTACAATGAGCAGTTCTTC. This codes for CASSETGTSGPYNEQFF.

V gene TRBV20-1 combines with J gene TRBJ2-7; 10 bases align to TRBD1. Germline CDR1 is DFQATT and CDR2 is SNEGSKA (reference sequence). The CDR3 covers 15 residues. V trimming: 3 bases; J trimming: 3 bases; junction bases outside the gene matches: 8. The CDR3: CSASNLRDRGYEQYF. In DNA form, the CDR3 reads TGCAGTGCTAGTAACCTCCGGGACAGGGGCTACGAGCAGTACTTC.

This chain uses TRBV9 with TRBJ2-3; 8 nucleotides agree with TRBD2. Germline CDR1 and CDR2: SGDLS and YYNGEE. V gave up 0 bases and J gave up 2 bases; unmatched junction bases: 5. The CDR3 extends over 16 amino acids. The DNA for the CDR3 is TGTGCCAGCAGCGTAGCGGGCGGGGGGCCCACAGATACGCAGTATTTT. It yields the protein CASSVAGGGPTDTQYF.

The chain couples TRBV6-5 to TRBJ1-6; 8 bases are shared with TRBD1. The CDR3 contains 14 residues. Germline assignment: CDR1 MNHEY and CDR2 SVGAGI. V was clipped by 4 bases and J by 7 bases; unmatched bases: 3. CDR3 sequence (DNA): TGTGCCAGCAGTTCAACAGGGGGAAATTCACCCCTCCACTTT. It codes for CASSSTGGNSPLHF.

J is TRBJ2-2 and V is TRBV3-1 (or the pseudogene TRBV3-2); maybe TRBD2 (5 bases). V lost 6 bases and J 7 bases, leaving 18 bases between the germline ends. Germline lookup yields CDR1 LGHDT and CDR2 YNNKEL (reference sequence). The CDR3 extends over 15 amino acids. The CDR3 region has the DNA TGTGCCAGCAGACCCACACCCCCCGGGGTCGGGGAGCTGTTTTTT. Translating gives CASRPTPPGVGELFF.

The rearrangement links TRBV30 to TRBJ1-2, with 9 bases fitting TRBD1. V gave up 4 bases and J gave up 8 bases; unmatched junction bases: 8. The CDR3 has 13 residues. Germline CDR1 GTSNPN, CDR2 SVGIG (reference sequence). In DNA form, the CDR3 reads TGTGCCTGGAACCCGGGACAGGGATGGGGCTACACCTTC. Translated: CAWNPGQGWGYTF.

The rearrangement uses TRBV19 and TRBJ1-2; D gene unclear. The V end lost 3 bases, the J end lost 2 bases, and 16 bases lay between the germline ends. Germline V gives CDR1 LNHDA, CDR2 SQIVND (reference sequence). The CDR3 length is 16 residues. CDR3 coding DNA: TGTGCCAGTAGTATCGCCCAATGGAGGCGGAACTATGGCTACACCTTC. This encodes CASSIAQWRRNYGYTF.

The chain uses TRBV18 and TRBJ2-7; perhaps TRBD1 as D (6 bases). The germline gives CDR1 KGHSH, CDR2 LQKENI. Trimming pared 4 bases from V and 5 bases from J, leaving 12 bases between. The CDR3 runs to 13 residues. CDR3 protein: CASSLPDRNEQYF. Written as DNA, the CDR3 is TGTGCCAGCTCACTTCCCGACAGGAACGAGCAGTACTTC.

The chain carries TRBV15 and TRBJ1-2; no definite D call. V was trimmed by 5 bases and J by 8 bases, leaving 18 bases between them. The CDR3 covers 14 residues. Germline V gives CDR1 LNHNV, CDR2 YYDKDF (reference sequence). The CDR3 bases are TGTGCCACCAGCGGCCGGGAGAGTAGGAGGGGCTACACCTTC. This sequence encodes CATSGRESRRGYTF.

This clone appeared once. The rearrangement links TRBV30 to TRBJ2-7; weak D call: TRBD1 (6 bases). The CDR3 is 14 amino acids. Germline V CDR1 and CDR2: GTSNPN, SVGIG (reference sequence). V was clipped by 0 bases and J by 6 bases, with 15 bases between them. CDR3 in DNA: TGTGCCTGGAGTGTAGGGCAGGGGATCCGCGAGCAGTACTTC. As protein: CAWSVGQGIREQYF.

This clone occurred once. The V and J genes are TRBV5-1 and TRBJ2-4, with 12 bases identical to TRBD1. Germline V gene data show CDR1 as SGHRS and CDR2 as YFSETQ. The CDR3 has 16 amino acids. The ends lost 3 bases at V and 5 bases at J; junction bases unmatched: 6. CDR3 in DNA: TGCGCCAGCAGCTCCCGGGACAGGGGGCTGGAAAACATTCAGTACTTC. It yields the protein CASSSRDRGLENIQYF.